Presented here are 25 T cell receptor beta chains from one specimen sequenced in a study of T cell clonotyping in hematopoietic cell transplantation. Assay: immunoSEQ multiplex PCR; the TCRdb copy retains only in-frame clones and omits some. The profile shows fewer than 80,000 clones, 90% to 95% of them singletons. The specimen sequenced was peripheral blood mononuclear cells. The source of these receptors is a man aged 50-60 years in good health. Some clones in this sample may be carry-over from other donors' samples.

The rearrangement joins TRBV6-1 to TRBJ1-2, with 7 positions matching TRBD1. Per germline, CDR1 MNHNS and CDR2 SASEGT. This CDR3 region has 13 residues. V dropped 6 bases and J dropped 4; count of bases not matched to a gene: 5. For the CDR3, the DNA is TGTGCCAGCAGGCCAGGGGACAGCTATGGCTACACCTTC. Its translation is CASRPGDSYGYTF.

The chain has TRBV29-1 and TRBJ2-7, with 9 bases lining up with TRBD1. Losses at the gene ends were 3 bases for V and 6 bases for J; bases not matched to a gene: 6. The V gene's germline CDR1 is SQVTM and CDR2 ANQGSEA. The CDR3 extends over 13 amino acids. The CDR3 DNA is TGCAGCGTTGACCGGGGACAGGGCTCCGAGCAGTACTTC. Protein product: CSVDRGQGSEQYF.

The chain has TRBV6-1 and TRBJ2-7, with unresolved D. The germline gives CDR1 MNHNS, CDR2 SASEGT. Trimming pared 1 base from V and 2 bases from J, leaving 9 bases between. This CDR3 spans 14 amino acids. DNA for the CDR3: TGTGCCAGCAGTGAAGTAAGGTTTACCTACGAGCAGTACTTC. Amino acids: CASSEVRFTYEQYF.

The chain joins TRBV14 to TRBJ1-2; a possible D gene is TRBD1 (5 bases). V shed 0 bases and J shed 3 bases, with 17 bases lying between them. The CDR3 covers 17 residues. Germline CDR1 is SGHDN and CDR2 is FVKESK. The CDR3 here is CASSQDSVLQDHYGYTF. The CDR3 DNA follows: TGTGCCAGCAGCCAAGATTCAGTTCTACAGGACCACTATGGCTACACCTTC.

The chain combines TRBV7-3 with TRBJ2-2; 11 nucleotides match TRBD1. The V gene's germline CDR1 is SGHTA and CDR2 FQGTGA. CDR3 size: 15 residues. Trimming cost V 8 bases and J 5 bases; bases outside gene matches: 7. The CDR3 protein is CASGRGQGGTGELFF. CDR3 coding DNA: TGTGCCAGCGGCCGGGGACAGGGGGGTACCGGGGAGCTGTTTTTT.

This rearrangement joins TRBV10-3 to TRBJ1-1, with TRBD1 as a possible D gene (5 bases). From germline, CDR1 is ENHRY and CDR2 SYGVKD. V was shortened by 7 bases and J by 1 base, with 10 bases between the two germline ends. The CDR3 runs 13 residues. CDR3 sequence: CAITQGQNTEAFF. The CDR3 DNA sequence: TGTGCCATCACCCAAGGACAGAACACTGAAGCTTTCTTT.

This CDR3 reads CASSLLGDTQYF. The CDR3, as DNA: TGTGCCAGCAGCCTCCTCGGGGATACGCAGTATTTT. The J gene is TRBJ2-3, the V gene TRBV7-9; D not certain. The V and J ends lost 5 bases and 6 bases respectively, with 9 bases between them. CDR1 SEHNR and CDR2 FQNEAQ come from the germline V gene (reference sequence). The CDR3 consists of 12 residues.

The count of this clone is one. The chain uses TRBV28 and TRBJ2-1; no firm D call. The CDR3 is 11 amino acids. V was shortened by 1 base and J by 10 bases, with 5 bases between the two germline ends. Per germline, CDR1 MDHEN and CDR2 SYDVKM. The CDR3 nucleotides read TGTGCCAGCAGTTTATCCCGGGAGCAGTTCTTC. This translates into CASSLSREQFF.

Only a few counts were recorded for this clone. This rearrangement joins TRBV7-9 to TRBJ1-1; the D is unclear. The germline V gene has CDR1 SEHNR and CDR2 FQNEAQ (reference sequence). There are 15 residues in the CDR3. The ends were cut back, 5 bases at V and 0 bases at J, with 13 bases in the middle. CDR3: CASSTPSQMNTEAFF. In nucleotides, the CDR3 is TGTGCCAGCAGCACTCCCAGTCAAATGAACACTGAAGCTTTCTTT.

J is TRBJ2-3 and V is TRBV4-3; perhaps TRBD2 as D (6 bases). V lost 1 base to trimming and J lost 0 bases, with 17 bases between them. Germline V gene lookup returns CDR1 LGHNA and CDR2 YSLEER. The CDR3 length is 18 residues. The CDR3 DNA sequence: TGCGCCAGCAGCCAAGTTCTCGGCGGAAGCGGGAGCACAGATACGCAGTATTTT. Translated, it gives CASSQVLGGSGSTDTQYF.

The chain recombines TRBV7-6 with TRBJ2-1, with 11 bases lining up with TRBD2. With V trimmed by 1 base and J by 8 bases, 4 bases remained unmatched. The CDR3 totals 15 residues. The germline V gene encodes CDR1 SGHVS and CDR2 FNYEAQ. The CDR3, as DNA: TGTGCCAGCAGCTTAGTGACTAGCGGGAAGGATGAGCAGTTCTTC. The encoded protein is CASSLVTSGKDEQFF.

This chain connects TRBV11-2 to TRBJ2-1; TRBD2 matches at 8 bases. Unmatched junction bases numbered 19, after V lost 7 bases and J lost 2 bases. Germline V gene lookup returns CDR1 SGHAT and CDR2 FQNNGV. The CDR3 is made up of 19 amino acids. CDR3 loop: CASTNPPSGFPGAYNEQFF. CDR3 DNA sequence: TGTGCCAGCACCAATCCCCCTAGCGGGTTCCCGGGGGCCTACAATGAGCAGTTCTTC.

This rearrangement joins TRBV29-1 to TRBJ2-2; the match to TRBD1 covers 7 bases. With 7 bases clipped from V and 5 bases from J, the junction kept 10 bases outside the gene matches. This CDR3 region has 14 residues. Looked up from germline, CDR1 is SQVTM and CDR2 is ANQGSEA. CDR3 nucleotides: TGCAGCGCAAGAGGGGGCCGGGGAACCGGGGAGCTGTTTTTT. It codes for CSARGGRGTGELFF.

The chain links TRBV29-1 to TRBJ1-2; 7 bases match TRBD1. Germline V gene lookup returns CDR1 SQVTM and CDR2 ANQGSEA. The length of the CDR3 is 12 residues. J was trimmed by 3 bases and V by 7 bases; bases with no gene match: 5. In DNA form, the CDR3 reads TGCAGCGCAGACAGGGTTGACTATGGCTACACCTTC. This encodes CSADRVDYGYTF.

CDR3 nucleotides: TGTGCCAGCAGCTTAAGCCTAGCGCTCGGCGATACGCAGTATTTT. Its protein product is CASSLSLALGDTQYF. V gene TRBV7-3 combines with J gene TRBJ2-3, with D possibly matching TRBD2 (6 bases). The germline V gene encodes CDR1 SGHTA and CDR2 FQGTGA. Trimming stripped 1 base from V and 6 bases from J, with 14 bases between. This CDR3 has 15 amino acids.

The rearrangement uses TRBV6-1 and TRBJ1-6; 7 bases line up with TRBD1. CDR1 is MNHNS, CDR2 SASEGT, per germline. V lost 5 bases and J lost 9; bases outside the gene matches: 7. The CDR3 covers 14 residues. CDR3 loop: CASSPGQWGSPLHF. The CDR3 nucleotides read TGTGCCAGCAGTCCGGGACAGTGGGGTTCACCCCTCCACTTT.

The CDR3 spells CASSQGGLRSSGRVEQYF. The CDR3 DNA reads as TGTGCCAGCAGCCAAGGAGGTCTTAGGTCTAGCGGGAGGGTCGAGCAGTACTTC. The chain employs TRBV7-2 and TRBJ2-7; 12 bases align to TRBD2. Losses at the gene ends were 5 bases for V and 6 bases for J; bases not matched to a gene: 17. Germline CDR1 is SGHTA and CDR2 is FQGNSA. There are 18 residues in the CDR3. Supplemented by reference TRBV7-2 and TRBJ2-7, the full variable domain reads GAGVSQSPSNKVTEKGKDVELRCDPISGHTALYWYRQSLGQGLEFLIYFQGNSAPDKSGLPSDRFSAERTGGSVSTLTIQRTQQEDSAVYLCASSQGGLRSSGRVEQYFGPGTRLTVT.

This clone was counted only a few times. In DNA, the CDR3 is TGTGCCAGCAGCCACACAGGGGACGGGGCCAACGTCCTGACTTTC. It translates to CASSHTGDGANVLTF. The chain links TRBV28 to TRBJ2-6, with 7 bases fitting TRBD1. Germline V CDR1 and CDR2: MDHEN, SYDVKM. The CDR3 spans 15 residues. V was pared by 6 bases and J by 4 bases, with 6 bases of the junction left unmatched.

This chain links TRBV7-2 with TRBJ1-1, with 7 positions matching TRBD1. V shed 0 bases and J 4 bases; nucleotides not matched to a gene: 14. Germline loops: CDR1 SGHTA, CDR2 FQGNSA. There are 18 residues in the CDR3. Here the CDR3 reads CASSLALRGRLFRTEAFF. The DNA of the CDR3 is TGTGCCAGCAGCTTAGCGTTAAGGGGGCGCCTATTTCGCACTGAAGCTTTCTTT. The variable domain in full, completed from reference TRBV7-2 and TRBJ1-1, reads GAGVSQSPSNKVTEKGKDVELRCDPISGHTALYWYRQSLGQGLEFLIYFQGNSAPDKSGLPSDRFSAERTGGSVSTLTIQRTQQEDSAVYLCASSLALRGRLFRTEAFFGQGTRLTVV.

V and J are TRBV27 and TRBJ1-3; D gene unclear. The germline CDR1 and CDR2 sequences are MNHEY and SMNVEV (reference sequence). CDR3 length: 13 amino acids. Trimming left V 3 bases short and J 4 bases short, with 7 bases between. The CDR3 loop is CASSLGLGNTIYF. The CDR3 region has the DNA TGTGCCAGCAGTTTGGGTTTAGGAAACACCATATATTTT.

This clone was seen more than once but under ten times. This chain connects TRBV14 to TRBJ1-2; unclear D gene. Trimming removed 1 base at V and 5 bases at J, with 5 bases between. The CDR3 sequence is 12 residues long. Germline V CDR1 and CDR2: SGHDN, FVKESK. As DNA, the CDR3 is TGTGCCAGCAGCCAAGGTGGTTATGGCTACACCTTC. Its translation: CASSQGGYGYTF. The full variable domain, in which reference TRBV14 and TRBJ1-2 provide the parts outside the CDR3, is EAGVTQFPSHSVIEKGQTVTLRCDPISGHDNLYWYRRVMGKEIKFLLHFVKESKQDESGMPNNRFLAERTGGTYSTLKVQPAELEDSGVYFCASSQGGYGYTFGSGTRLTVV.

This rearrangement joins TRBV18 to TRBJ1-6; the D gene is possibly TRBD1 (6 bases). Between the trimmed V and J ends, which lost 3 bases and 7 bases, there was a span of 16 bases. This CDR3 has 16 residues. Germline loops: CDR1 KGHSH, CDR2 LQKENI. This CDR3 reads CASSPETGSGNSPLHF. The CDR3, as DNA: TGTGCCAGCTCACCTGAAACAGGGTCTGGAAATTCACCCCTCCACTTT.

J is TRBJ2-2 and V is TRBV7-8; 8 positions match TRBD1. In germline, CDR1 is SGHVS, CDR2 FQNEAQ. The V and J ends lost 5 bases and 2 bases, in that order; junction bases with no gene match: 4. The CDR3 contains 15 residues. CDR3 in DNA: TGTGCCAGCAGCCAAACAGGGGGTAACACCGGGGAGCTGTTTTTT. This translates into CASSQTGGNTGELFF.

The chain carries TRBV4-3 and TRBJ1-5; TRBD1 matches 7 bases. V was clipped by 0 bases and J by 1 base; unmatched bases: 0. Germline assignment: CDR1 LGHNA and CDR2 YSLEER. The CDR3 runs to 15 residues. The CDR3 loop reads CASSQEGGSNQPQHF. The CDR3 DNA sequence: TGCGCCAGCAGCCAAGAAGGGGGCAGCAATCAGCCCCAGCATTTT.

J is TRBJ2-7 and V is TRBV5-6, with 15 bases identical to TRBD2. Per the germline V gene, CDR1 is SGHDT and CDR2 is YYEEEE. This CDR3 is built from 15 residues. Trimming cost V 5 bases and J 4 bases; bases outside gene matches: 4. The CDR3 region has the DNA TGTGCCAGCAGGGGACTAGCGGGAGGCTTTTACGAGCAGTACTTC. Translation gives CASRGLAGGFYEQYF.